Below, 24 T cell receptor beta chains from the same sample are listed, as sequenced in a study of T-cell reconstitution after alpha-beta-depleted transplantation in children. The authors prepared the TCRbeta library with unique molecular identifiers. TCRdb reanalysed the PCR reads using MiXCR and keeps one entry per CDR3 protein. Here the sample spans approximately 640,000 distinct CDR3 sequences, over 15% being singletons. Sequences were derived from PBMCs from the stem cell graft donor, sampled from the stem cell graft. Every receptor here comes from a human donor who donated a stem cell graft to a child with acute myeloid leukemia.

This clonotype was counted at least ten times. V usage is TRBV7-2 and J usage is TRBJ1-1, with D perhaps matching TRBD1 (5 bases). This CDR3 has 14 amino acids. Germline V gene data show CDR1 as SGHTA and CDR2 as FQGNSA. V gave up 3 bases and J gave up 7 bases, with 15 bases separating them. This chain's CDR3 is CASSLAKTRGEAFF. Written as DNA, the CDR3 is TGTGCCAGCAGCTTGGCGAAGACAAGGGGTGAAGCTTTCTTT.

The rearrangement uses TRBV30 and TRBJ1-2, with D uncertain. Germline V gene lookup returns CDR1 GTSNPN and CDR2 SVGIG (reference sequence). This CDR3 contains 14 residues. V was trimmed by 1 base and J by 4 bases, leaving 13 bases between them. The CDR3 region is CAWSAPQGSYGYTF. DNA of the CDR3: TGTGCCTGGAGTGCGCCACAAGGGAGCTATGGCTACACCTTC.

This clonotype turned up a few times. The chain recombines TRBV5-6 with TRBJ1-2, with no clear D. Per germline, CDR1 SGHDT and CDR2 YYEEEE. The V end was cut by 1 base, the J end by 6 bases, with 16 bases between. The CDR3 contains 15 residues. CDR3 sequence (DNA): TGTGCCAGCAGCTTGAGTTCGGCCACAATGCATGGCTACACCTTC. Protein: CASSLSSATMHGYTF.

This clonotype occurred many times. This sequence joins TRBV29-1 and TRBJ2-3; a weak D match, TRBD2 (7 bases). Germline CDR1 SQVTM, CDR2 ANQGSEA. This CDR3 has 17 residues. Trimming took off 6 bases at V and 0 bases at J, with 22 bases between the two ends. CDR3: CSVPRGGPDPSTDTQYF. CDR3 sequence (DNA): TGCAGCGTCCCTAGGGGGGGCCCTGACCCTAGCACAGATACGCAGTATTTT.

This clonotype has at least ten counts. V gene TRBV6-5 combines with J gene TRBJ1-1; D possibly corresponds to TRBD1 (6 bases). There are 12 residues in the CDR3. V lost 4 bases and J 3 bases, leaving 6 bases between the germline ends. Germline CDR1 MNHEY, CDR2 SVGAGI. CDR3 loop: CASSSGDTEAFF. CDR3 nucleotide sequence: TGTGCCAGCAGTTCAGGGGACACTGAAGCTTTCTTT.

This chain links TRBV28 with TRBJ2-6; D is unclear. This CDR3 is 15 amino acids long. The V gene lost 3 bases and the J gene lost 0 bases, with 6 bases spanning the gap. Looked up from germline, CDR1 is MDHEN and CDR2 is SYDVKM. The CDR3 reads CASSFGDSGANVLTF. CDR3 nucleotide sequence: TGTGCCAGCAGTTTTGGGGACTCTGGGGCCAACGTCCTGACTTTC.

This clonotype was recorded many times. This rearrangement joins TRBV20-1 to TRBJ1-1; possibly TRBD1 for D (5 bases). V was cut by 4 bases and J by 3 bases, with 9 bases left in between. Germline V CDR1 and CDR2: DFQATT, SNEGSKA (reference sequence). This CDR3 is built from 12 residues. This CDR3 reads CSAMKGDTEAFF. The CDR3 DNA sequence: TGCAGTGCTATGAAAGGGGACACTGAAGCTTTCTTT.

This clonotype was counted only a few times. The chain uses TRBV7-6 and TRBJ1-2; 7 bases are a match to TRBD1. CDR1 and CDR2 (germline): SGHVS, FNYEAQ. Losses at the gene ends were 5 bases for V and 7 bases for J; bases not matched to a gene: 25. CDR3 length: 19 residues. CDR3 sequence reads: CASSVVAPGQTPSEGGYTF. CDR3 nucleotides: TGTGCCAGCAGCGTAGTTGCACCGGGACAGACGCCCTCGGAGGGTGGCTACACCTTC.

This clonotype was observed a few times. This chain uses TRBV7-9 with TRBJ1-2; D not certain. Germline values: CDR1 SEHNR, CDR2 FQNEAQ (reference sequence). The CDR3 length is 14 residues. V dropped 3 bases and J dropped 4 bases, with 12 bases sitting between them. CDR3 sequence (DNA): TGTGCCAGCAGCTTGTCCCGCCAGACCTATGGCTACACCTTC. As protein: CASSLSRQTYGYTF. Using reference TRBV7-9 and TRBJ1-2 for the parts outside the CDR3, the full variable domain is DTGVSQNPRHKITKRGQNVTFRCDPISEHNRLYWYRQTLGQGPEFLTYFQNEAQLEKSRLLSDRFSAERPKGSFSTLEIQRTEQGDSAMYLCASSLSRQTYGYTFGSGTRLTVV.

This clonotype has more than one count but fewer than ten. The J gene is TRBJ1-4, the V gene TRBV5-1, with 7 bases matching TRBD1. The germline V gene encodes CDR1 SGHRS and CDR2 YFSETQ. Trimming took 1 base from V and 4 from J; bases not matched to a gene: 4. There are 15 residues in the CDR3. The CDR3 spells CASSLMGQINEKLFF. Here the CDR3 DNA reads TGCGCCAGCAGCTTGATGGGACAGATTAATGAAAAACTGTTTTTT.

The chain couples TRBV27 to TRBJ2-3; TRBD2 matches 12 bases. Trimming took 5 bases from V and 6 from J; bases not matched to a gene: 9. The CDR3 has 16 residues. Germline-derived CDR1 and CDR2 are MNHEY and SMNVEV (reference sequence). This chain's CDR3 is CASSLGLAGPLDTQYF. CDR3 bases: TGTGCCAGCAGTCTCGGACTAGCGGGGCCCCTGGATACGCAGTATTTT.

This clonotype was counted ten times or more. The chain has TRBV9 and TRBJ2-2, with unresolved D. This CDR3 has 13 residues. CDR1 and CDR2 from the germline V gene are SGDLS and YYNGEE. V was clipped by 3 bases and J by 5 bases, with 8 bases between them. The CDR3: CASSARQTGELFF. The CDR3 DNA follows: TGTGCCAGCAGCGCTAGGCAGACCGGGGAGCTGTTTTTT.

Of note for this clonotype: It may be a read error: a sequence one base away is much more abundant. CDR3 amino acids: CSARRASGASETQYF. CDR3 sequence (DNA): TGCAGTGCTAGGCGGGCCAGCGGGGCGTCAGAGACCCAGTACTTC. V and J are TRBV20-1 and TRBJ2-5; 7 bases are a match to TRBD2. The CDR3 sequence is 15 residues long. CDR1 is DFQATT and CDR2 is SNEGSKA in the germline V gene (reference sequence). V trimming: 3 bases; J trimming: 4 bases; junction bases outside the gene matches: 11.

The chain links TRBV30 to TRBJ1-2; D remains unclear. V was shortened by 0 bases and J by 2 bases, with 16 bases between the two germline ends. CDR1 and CDR2 (germline): GTSNPN, SVGIG (reference sequence). The CDR3 runs 16 residues. The CDR3: CAWSVPYYVGNYGYTF. The CDR3 DNA reads TGTGCCTGGAGTGTACCATATTATGTGGGGAACTATGGCTACACCTTC.

In its sample, this clonotype was seen a few times. CDR3 nucleotides: TGTGCCAGTACCCCCGGGACAGGCCCAACTAATGAAAAACTGTTTTTT. It yields the protein CASTPGTGPTNEKLFF. The chain joins TRBV25-1 to TRBJ1-4; 8 nucleotides align to TRBD1. The CDR3 runs 16 residues. The germline V gene has CDR1 MGHDK and CDR2 SYGVNS. The junction had 9 bases not matched to a gene; V was cut back by 9 bases and J by 0 bases.

There are a few counts of this clonotype. This rearrangement joins TRBV20-1 to TRBJ2-1; 7 bases align to TRBD1. The length of the CDR3 is 13 residues. The J segment lost 4 bases and the V segment lost 4 bases, leaving 4 bases of the junction unmatched. Germline V gene lookup returns CDR1 DFQATT and CDR2 SNEGSKA (reference sequence). The CDR3 DNA follows: TGCAGTGCTAACGGACAGGAGTACAATGAGCAGTTCTTC. This encodes CSANGQEYNEQFF.

In this sample, this clonotype turned up many times. The chain joins TRBV20-1 to TRBJ1-5; 9 bases are a match to TRBD1. CDR3 length equals 12 residues. V trimming: 3 bases; J trimming: 9 bases; junction bases outside the gene matches: 3. CDR1 is DFQATT, CDR2 SNEGSKA, per germline (reference sequence). CDR3 bases: TGCAGTGCTAGGACAGGGGGTGGGCCCCAGCATTTT. Translation gives CSARTGGGPQHF.

The rearrangement joins TRBV20-1 to TRBJ1-2, with 8 bases aligning to TRBD1. V lost 6 bases and J lost 8; bases outside the gene matches: 11. This CDR3 is built from 13 residues. In germline, CDR1 is DFQATT, CDR2 SNEGSKA (reference sequence). The chain's CDR3 is CSAGQAPPGGYTF. CDR3 nucleotides: TGCAGTGCGGGACAGGCTCCCCCGGGCGGCTACACCTTC.

A note on this clonotype: An end of the junction does not agree with germline; a read error may underlie this. The rearrangement uses TRBV5-4 and TRBJ2-2; weak D call: TRBD1 (6 bases). This CDR3 is 14 amino acids long. Per germline, CDR1 SGHNT and CDR2 YYREEE (reference sequence). CDR3 sequence reads: CAISSGHLCGELFF. The CDR3 DNA reads TGTGCCATCAGCTCGGGACACCTTTGCGGGGAGCTGTTTTTT.

V and J are TRBV5-1 and TRBJ2-7, with D possibly called TRBD1 or TRBD2 (5 bases each). The length of the CDR3 is 16 residues. Germline CDR1 and CDR2: SGHRS and YFSETQ. V gave up 4 bases and J gave up 2 bases, with 19 bases separating them. CDR3 loop: CASSPYSGTGAYEQYF. CDR3 sequence (DNA): TGCGCCAGCAGCCCGTACTCCGGGACCGGAGCCTACGAGCAGTACTTC.

This clonotype was counted at least ten times. This rearrangement joins TRBV29-1 to TRBJ2-1; D unresolved. The germline gives CDR1 SQVTM, CDR2 ANQGSEA. V gave up 4 bases and J gave up 7 bases, with 5 bases separating them. The CDR3 sequence is 10 residues long. The CDR3 bases are TGCAGCGTTGGACCAAATGAGCAGTTCTTC. Protein product: CSVGPNEQFF.

The chain couples TRBV20-1 to TRBJ2-7, with 8 nucleotides matching TRBD1. Trimming removed 3 bases from V and 1 base from J; junction bases left unmatched: 5. The CDR3 has 14 residues. The germline gives CDR1 DFQATT, CDR2 SNEGSKA (reference sequence). CDR3 DNA: TGCAGTGCTAGCGGGACAGGTTCTTCCTACGAGCAGTACGTC. Amino acid sequence: CSASGTGSSYEQYV.

This clonotype was detected many times. V is TRBV5-6 and J is TRBJ2-2; D not resolved. This CDR3 spans 11 amino acids. The germline V gene encodes CDR1 SGHDT and CDR2 YYEEEE. Trimming pared 6 bases from V and 6 bases from J, leaving 6 bases between. The CDR3 bases are TGTGCCAGCACGGGTCCCGGGGAGCTGTTTTTT. Translation: CASTGPGELFF.

This clonotype showed up many times. This rearrangement joins TRBV29-1 to TRBJ2-7; D unclear. Germline CDR1 is SQVTM and CDR2 is ANQGSEA. This CDR3 contains 13 residues. Trimming shortened V by 2 bases and J by 0 bases, and 8 bases separated the two germline ends. In DNA, the CDR3 is TGCAGCGTTGAACCGGAGAGCTCCTACGAGCAGTACTTC. Its translation is CSVEPESSYEQYF.